The clone carrying this T cell receptor beta chain came up once. Sequencing used immunoSEQ multiplex PCR; TCRdb keeps in-frame clones, though not all of them. The table has fewer than 90,000 clones, around 90% seen once. This specimen belongs to a study of OX40 agonist ivuxolimab in advanced cancers. Study at large: Patients undergoing dose escalation presented with hepatocellular carcinoma, melanoma, renal cell or head and neck cancer. Three patients had partial responses: one hepatocellular carcinoma, two cutaneous melanoma.

This material consisted of CD4+ or CD8+ T cells sorted from blood, taken in a trial of the OX40 agonist ivuxolimab. The TCR sequence derives from an adult with an advanced solid tumor such as melanoma, head and neck, liver or kidney cancer.

CDR3 nucleotides: TGTGCCAGCCAACCAGACAGGGGATTTGGGGATGGTCAGCCCCAGCATTTT. Translation gives CASQPDRGFGDGQPQHF. The genes are TRBV10-3 and TRBJ1-5, with TRBD1 matching over 8 bases. Germline CDR1 ENHRY, CDR2 SYGVKD. This CDR3 has 17 residues. V gave up 10 bases and J gave up 6 bases; unmatched junction bases: 20.